This TCR beta chain is from a study of shared clonotypes between healthy human individuals. Data came from immunoSEQ multiplex PCR; TCRdb stores just in-frame clones and leaves some out. The sample includes roughly 2.1 million clones, approximately 94% of them seen just once. This clone was seen once. CD45RO-negative, CCR7-selected cells formed the naive CD8 fraction, which excluded terminally differentiated effector memory CD45RA+ cells. The CDR3 is 14 amino acids. Looked up from germline, CDR1 is SNHLY and CDR2 is FYNNEI. Trimming cost V 8 bases and J 4 bases, with 15 bases left between them. J is TRBJ2-4 and V is TRBV2; the D is unclear. The source is a man younger than 35 in good health. Some clones in this sample may be carry-over from other donors' samples. Source material: naive CD8+ T cells from PBMCs. The DNA of the CDR3 is TGTGCCAGCGGAGAGGAACTGAGAAAAAACATTCAGTACTTC. This codes for CASGEELRKNIQYF.